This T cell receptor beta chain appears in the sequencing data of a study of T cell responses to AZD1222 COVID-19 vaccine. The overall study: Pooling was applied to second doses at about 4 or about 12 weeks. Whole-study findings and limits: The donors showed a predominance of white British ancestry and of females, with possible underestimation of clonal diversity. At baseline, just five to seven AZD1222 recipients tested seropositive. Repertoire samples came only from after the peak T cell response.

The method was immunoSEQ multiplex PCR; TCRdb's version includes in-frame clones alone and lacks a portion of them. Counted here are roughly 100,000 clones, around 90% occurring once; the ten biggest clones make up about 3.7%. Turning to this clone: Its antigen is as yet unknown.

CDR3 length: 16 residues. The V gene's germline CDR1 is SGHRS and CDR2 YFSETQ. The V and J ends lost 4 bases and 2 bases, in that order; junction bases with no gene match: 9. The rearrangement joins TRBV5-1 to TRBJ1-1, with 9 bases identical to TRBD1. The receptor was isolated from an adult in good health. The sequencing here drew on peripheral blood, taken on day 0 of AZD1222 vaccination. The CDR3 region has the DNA TGCGCCAGCAGCCCAGGGACAGGGTGGGGCAACACTGAAGCTTTCTTT. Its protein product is CASSPGTGWGNTEAFF.